The 26 T cell receptor beta chains listed next were all sequenced from one sample in a study of CD8+CD57+ T cells in acquired aplastic anemia. CD8+CD57+ cell expansion had been shown by flow cytometry in patients chosen for sequencing. Researchers used genomic DNA as the template to profile TCR beta VDJ and CDR3. TCRdb analysed the reads with MiXCR anew, one entry per CDR3 protein. In the table there are a few hundred thousand distinct CDR3 sequences, around 82% of which are singletons. The specimen was sorted CD4+, CD8+, or CD8+CD57+ T cells (not recorded which) from PBMCs. These TCRs come from a human donor with aplastic anemia.

The chain carries TRBV2 and TRBJ2-7; either TRBD1 or TRBD2 may supply D (5 bases each). CDR3 length: 14 residues. CDR1 and CDR2 (germline): SNHLY, FYNNEI. The CDR3 DNA follows: TGTGCCACCGGCGGCCGGGGCCTAGCCTCGGAGCATTTTGTC. It yields the protein CATGGRGLASEHFV.

V and J are TRBV7-9 and TRBJ1-1, with D tentatively TRBD1 (6 bases). The V gene lost 5 bases and the J gene lost 14 bases, with 27 bases spanning the gap. The CDR3 length is 15 residues. The germline V gene has CDR1 SEHNR and CDR2 FQNEAQ (reference sequence). CDR3 region: CASSRGGGNGKDEFF. The CDR3 DNA follows: TGTGCCAGCAGCCGGGGGGGCGGAAACGGTAAGGATGAGTTCTTT.

For this clonotype: The junction shows a germline mismatch at one end, possibly a read error. This chain uses TRBV9 with TRBJ1-6, with a weak D call TRBD1 (5 bases). This CDR3 is 16 amino acids long. Germline CDR1 is SGDLS and CDR2 is YYNGEE. The CDR3 sequence: CASTVRGRSYNPPLHF. CDR3 nucleotide sequence: TGTGCCAGCACCGTACGGGGCAGATCCTATAATCCACCCCTCCACTTT.

Details on this clonotype: A junction boundary mismatches the germline segment, possibly from a read error. V usage is TRBV7-9 and J usage is TRBJ2-3; a weak D match, TRBD1 (7 bases). The CDR3 has 13 residues. Per germline, CDR1 SEHNR and CDR2 FQNEAQ (reference sequence). In DNA form, the CDR3 reads TGTGCCGGACAGGAGGGTAGGGCGGCTCCGCAGTTCTTT. Encoded protein: CAGQEGRAAPQFF.

Turning to this clonotype: One junction end does not reproduce the germline sequence, and a read error may be involved. The chain has TRBV19 and TRBJ2-5, with D perhaps being TRBD1 or TRBD2 (5 bases each). Germline V gene sequence: CDR1 LNHDA, CDR2 SQIVND (reference sequence). The CDR3 spans 15 residues. The CDR3 DNA is TGTGCCAGCAGTATAGCCCACGGGACCAAAAAGACCCAGTACTTC. Translating gives CASSIAHGTKKTQYF.

This clonotype has just a few counts. In DNA form, the CDR3 reads TGCGCCAGCAGCTTGTATTGGCGGAACACCGGGGAGCTGTTTTTT. It yields the protein CASSLYWRNTGELFF. V is TRBV5-1 and J is TRBJ2-2, with D uncertain. The V gene's germline CDR1 is SGHRS and CDR2 YFSETQ. Trimming took 1 base from V and 1 from J, leaving 8 bases between them. The length of the CDR3 is 15 residues.

J is TRBJ2-6 and V is TRBV7-9; no reliable D call. CDR1 and CDR2 (germline): SEHNR, FQNEAQ (reference sequence). V was cut by 0 bases and J by 4 bases, with 10 bases left in between. CDR3 length equals 16 residues. DNA of the CDR3: TGTGCCAGCAGCTTAGCGGTTGGGTCCGGGGCCAACGTCCTGACTTTC. Translated: CASSLAVGSGANVLTF.

The genes are TRBV12-3 or TRBV12-4 and TRBJ2-5, with D hard to call. The ends were cut back, 5 bases at V and 5 bases at J, with 12 bases in the middle. CDR3 length equals 13 residues. The CDR3 here is CASSAPPEETQYF. The DNA of the CDR3 is TGTGCCAGCAGTGCACCTCCAGAGGAGACCCAGTACTTC.

This clonotype was picked up many times. V usage is TRBV6-2 or TRBV6-3 and J usage is TRBJ2-2, with TRBD1 as a possible D gene (6 bases). CDR3 length equals 15 residues. V lost 6 bases and J lost 6, with 17 bases in between. Germline loops: CDR1 MNHEY, CDR2 SVGEGT. The CDR3 DNA sequence: TGTGCCAGCAGCTACACCAACAGGGATCCCGGGGAGCTGTTTTTT. It translates to CASSYTNRDPGELFF.

The CDR3 DNA reads as TGTGCCAGCAGCTTAGATCCAGGGAGGGATGGCTACACCTTC. Translating it yields CASSLDPGRDGYTF. This chain uses TRBV11-2 with TRBJ1-2; a weak D match, TRBD1 (5 bases). Germline V CDR1 and CDR2: SGHAT, FQNNGV. This CDR3 spans 14 amino acids. The ends were cut back, 0 bases at V and 6 bases at J, with 11 bases in the middle.

The chain carries TRBV19 and TRBJ2-1; 9 nucleotides align to TRBD1. Germline loops: CDR1 LNHDA, CDR2 SQIVND (reference sequence). This CDR3 has 15 amino acids. Trimming took 6 bases from V and 4 from J; bases not matched to a gene: 7. CDR3 nucleotides: TGTGCCAGTAGCAAACAGGGGGCGGCGTACAATGAGCAGTTCTTC. This translates into CASSKQGAAYNEQFF.

The J gene is TRBJ1-6, the V gene TRBV7-2; TRBD1 matches at 10 bases. V lost 3 bases, J lost 18 bases, and 14 bases stayed unmatched. Germline V gene data show CDR1 as SGHTA and CDR2 as FQGNSA. This CDR3 contains 15 residues. CDR3: CASSLTGGADSPYHF. CDR3 sequence (DNA): TGTGCCAGCAGCTTGACAGGGGGCGCCGACTCACCCTACCACTTT. Together with reference TRBV7-2 and TRBJ1-6, the CDR3 gives the full variable domain: GAGVSQSPSNKVTEKGKDVELRCDPISGHTALYWYRQSLGQGLEFLIYFQGNSAPDKSGLPSDRFSAERTGGSVSTLTIQRTQQEDSAVYLCASSLTGGADSPYHFGNGTRLTVT.

This chain links TRBV24-1 with TRBJ1-6; D ambiguous. The CDR3 has 15 amino acids. Germline assignment: CDR1 KGHDR and CDR2 SFDVKD. Trimming cost V 0 bases and J 3 bases, with 5 bases left between them. Here the CDR3 DNA reads TGTGCCACCAGTGATTTGGGCGGCTATAATTCACCCCTCCACTTT. Translation gives CATSDLGGYNSPLHF.

V and J are TRBV20-1 and TRBJ2-7; D remains ambiguous. CDR1 and CDR2 from the germline V gene are DFQATT and SNEGSKA (reference sequence). Trimming cost V 3 bases and J 6 bases, with 9 bases left between them. CDR3 length: 11 amino acids. CDR3 residues: CSASVSSEQYF. In DNA, the CDR3 is TGCAGTGCTAGTGTCAGTTCCGAGCAGTACTTC.

The table lists this clonotype with a few counts. One end of the junction does not line up with germline, which may come from a read error. This chain connects TRBV7-3 to TRBJ2-5; the D is unclear. The CDR3 sequence is 14 residues long. Germline V gene sequence: CDR1 SGHTA, CDR2 FQGTGA. In nucleotides, the CDR3 is TGTGCCAGCAGCAGGGCCGCCAGCCCCGAGACGCAGTACTTC. Translated, it gives CASSRAASPETQYF.

Concerning this clonotype: Since no conserved phenylalanine or tryptophan closes the CDR3, a read error is the likely cause. No DNA is shown, since the ends of the CDR3 on it are uncertain; the CDR3 is the one TCRdb lists. The V call is TRBV7-9, the J call TRBJ1-2. Per the germline V gene, CDR1 is SEHNR and CDR2 is FQNEAQ (reference sequence). Including both end residues, the CDR3 is 11 amino acids long. The CDR3 is CASSFERSGGC.

Remarks on this clonotype: At one end, the junction sequence differs from germline, possibly due to a read error. The chain links TRBV20-1 to TRBJ1-2, with D hard to call. Germline V gene data show CDR1 as DFQATT and CDR2 as SNEGSKA (reference sequence). The CDR3 spans 13 residues. CDR3 coding DNA: TGCCGTGTCTCGGATCCACTCACCTATGGATACACCTTC. This encodes CRVSDPLTYGYTF.

The rearrangement joins TRBV5-5 to TRBJ2-3; 9 bases fit TRBD2. From germline, CDR1 is SGHKS and CDR2 YYEKEE (reference sequence). The V gene end was trimmed by 3 bases and the J gene end by 5 bases; junction bases not matched to a gene: 10. The CDR3 has 16 amino acids. CDR3 sequence: CASSSSQAGGRDTQYF. The CDR3 DNA is TGTGCCAGCAGCTCCTCACAAGCGGGAGGCCGAGATACGCAGTATTTT. Full variable domain (remainder filled in from reference TRBV5-5 and TRBJ2-3): DAGVTQSPTHLIKTRGQQVTLRCSPISGHKSVSWYQQVLGQGPQFIFQYYEKEERGRGNFPDRFSARQFPNYSSELNVNALLLGDSALYLCASSSSQAGGRDTQYFGPGTRLTVL.

This clonotype was seen only a few times. The chain is built from TRBV9 and TRBJ1-5; D might be TRBD1 (5 bases). Germline V lookup: CDR1 SGDLS, CDR2 YYNGEE. The V end was cut by 0 bases, the J end by 9 bases, with 7 bases between. The CDR3 is 12 amino acids. The CDR3 sequence is CASSVGGSPQHF. The DNA for the CDR3 is TGTGCCAGCAGCGTAGGGGGCTCGCCCCAGCATTTT.

This clonotype was detected a few times. At one end, the junction sequence differs from germline, possibly due to a read error. This chain joins TRBV4-1 and TRBJ2-4; the D gene is possibly TRBD1 (6 bases). In germline, CDR1 is MGHRA, CDR2 YSYEKL. This CDR3 contains 12 residues. The CDR3 here is CASSHGTPTQYF. CDR3 DNA sequence: TGTGCCAGCAGCCACGGGACACCCACTCAGTACTTC.

Remarks on this clonotype: The CDR3 does not end in the conserved phenylalanine or tryptophan, so this is likely a read error. The limits of the CDR3 on the DNA are not certain, so only TCRdb's listed CDR3 is given. The chain has TRBV7-3 and TRBJ2-3; the table's TRBD2 call for D was not verified on the DNA. CDR1 and CDR2 from the germline V gene are SGHTA and FQGTGA. The CDR3 contains 13 residues when both ends are counted. CDR3 amino acids: CASRSGGTWGETQ.

The chain carries TRBV5-6 and TRBJ2-3; D is uncertain. CDR1 is SGHDT and CDR2 is YYEEEE in the germline V gene. V was pared by 4 bases and J by 0 bases, with 12 bases between. The CDR3 runs to 15 residues. The DNA of the CDR3 is TGTGCCAGCAGCATCGAGACCCAAAGCACAGATACGCAGTATTTT. It is translated as CASSIETQSTDTQYF.

This sequence joins TRBV5-4 and TRBJ2-3; D gene uncertain. Germline CDR1 and CDR2: SGHNT and YYREEE (reference sequence). The CDR3 extends over 13 amino acids. Trimming shortened V by 4 bases and J by 4 bases, and 10 bases separated the two germline ends. The CDR3 sequence is CASSQDGPDTQYF. CDR3 DNA sequence: TGTGCCAGCAGCCAAGATGGACCAGATACGCAGTATTTT.

V usage is TRBV7-8 and J usage is TRBJ2-5; possible D gene TRBD2, 6 bases. The V end lost 5 bases, the J end lost 2 bases, and 12 bases lay between the germline ends. Germline V gene sequence: CDR1 SGHVS, CDR2 FQNEAQ. CDR3 length: 14 residues. The CDR3 spells CASSIGGGQETQYF. DNA of the CDR3: TGTGCCAGCAGCATAGGCGGAGGGCAAGAGACCCAGTACTTC. Combining the CDR3 with reference TRBV7-8 and TRBJ2-5 gives the whole variable domain GAGVSQSPRYKVAKRGQDVALRCDPISGHVSLFWYQQALGQGPEFLTYFQNEAQLDKSGLPSDRFFAERPEGSVSTLKIQRTQQEDSAVYLCASSIGGGQETQYFGPGTRLLVL.

The genes are TRBV7-9 and TRBJ2-1; D may be TRBD1 or TRBD2 (5 bases each). The V end lost 1 base, the J end lost 10 bases, and 23 bases lay between the germline ends. The CDR3 runs to 17 residues. Germline CDR1 is SEHNR and CDR2 is FQNEAQ (reference sequence). The CDR3 region is CASSLVPGALFFEEQFF. The CDR3 DNA is TGTGCCAGCAGCTTAGTACCCGGGGCGCTGTTTTTTGAAGAGCAGTTCTTC.

This clonotype has a count of ten or more. Compared with germline, one end of the junction differs, possibly owing to a read error. V is TRBV7-8 and J is TRBJ2-1; tentative D call: TRBD2 (6 bases). The length of the CDR3 is 15 residues. Germline V CDR1 and CDR2: SGHVS, FQNEAQ. CDR3 nucleotides: TGTGCCAGCAGCTTAGCGGGAGGAGCCGATACGCAGTATTTCTTT. Translated, it gives CASSLAGGADTQYFF.